A single sample is the source of the 14 T cell receptor beta chains below, sequenced in a study of Graves' ophthalmopathy and Graves' hyperthyroidism. TCR beta CDR3 amplification used RNA transcripts. HTBI-primed RT-PCR formed the first round, and a multiplex PCR formed the second. TCRdb reanalysed the multiplex PCR reads using MiXCR and keeps one entry per CDR3 protein. The sample includes approximately 640,000 distinct CDR3 sequences, under 50% seen only once; the top ten take over 2.5%. Sequenced material: peripheral blood. The receptors originated from an adult man with Graves' ophthalmopathy.

The V gene is TRBV19, the J gene TRBJ2-5; the D gene could be TRBD1 or TRBD2 (5 bases each). V dropped 1 base and J dropped 5 bases, with 17 bases sitting between them. This CDR3 is 16 amino acids long. Germline V lookup: CDR1 LNHDA, CDR2 SQIVND (reference sequence). The CDR3 DNA sequence: TGTGCCAGTAGTATAGCACCGGGGCCGGGTCTCGAGACCCAGTACTTC. This codes for CASSIAPGPGLETQYF.

This clonotype was picked up one time. CDR3 amino acids: CASSALYNEQFF. CDR3 DNA: TGTGCCAGCAGTGCCCTCTACAATGAGCAGTTCTTC. This chain uses TRBV25-1 with TRBJ2-1; unclear D gene. This CDR3 has 12 residues. Germline V gene sequence: CDR1 MGHDK, CDR2 SYGVNS. V shed 4 bases and J shed 3 bases, with 4 bases lying between them. Complete variable domain (other parts from reference TRBV25-1 and TRBJ2-1): EADIYQTPRYLVIGTGKKITLECSQTMGHDKMYWYQQDPGMELHLIHYSYGVNSTEKGDLSSESTVSRIRTEHFPLTLESARPSHTSQYLCASSALYNEQFFGPGTRLTVL.

This clonotype has ten or more counts. The chain uses TRBV5-1 and TRBJ2-5; TRBD2 might be the D (6 bases). Trimming shortened V by 2 bases and J by 3 bases, and 11 bases separated the two germline ends. This CDR3 region has 14 residues. CDR1 and CDR2 (germline): SGHRS, YFSETQ. DNA of the CDR3: TGCGCCAGCAGCTTCGCGGGATACAAAGAGACCCAGTACTTC. It is translated as CASSFAGYKETQYF.

This clonotype was found many times. The chain is built from TRBV19 and TRBJ1-2; D call uncertain. Trimming left V 7 bases short and J 6 bases short, with 15 bases between. The CDR3 covers 13 residues. Per germline, CDR1 LNHDA and CDR2 SQIVND (reference sequence). Here the CDR3 DNA reads TGTGCCAGTAAGAATTGGGCCTCCGATGGCTACACCTTC. Its protein product is CASKNWASDGYTF. Supplemented by reference TRBV19 and TRBJ1-2, the full variable domain reads DGGITQSPKYLFRKEGQNVTLSCEQNLNHDAMYWYRQDPGQGLRLIYYSQIVNDFQKGDIAEGYSVSREKKESFPLTVTSAQKNPTAFYLCASKNWASDGYTFGSGTRLTVV.

In regard to this clonotype: This could be a read error, since a much larger clone is one nucleotide away. This chain uses TRBV7-3 with TRBJ2-7; 10 nucleotides line up with TRBD1. Germline values: CDR1 SGHTA, CDR2 FQGTGA. Trimming at V came to 5 bases and at J to 12 bases, leaving 7 bases not matched to a gene. CDR3 size: 12 residues. The CDR3 bases are TGTGCCAGCAGCGCTGACAGGGGGCATTTGTACTTC. As protein: CASSADRGHLYF.

As concerns this clonotype: The junction shows a germline mismatch at one end, possibly a read error. This chain joins TRBV11-3 and TRBJ1-2, with D hard to call. Per germline, CDR1 SGHNT and CDR2 YENEEA. The CDR3 covers 8 residues. The chain's CDR3 is CASSLDRF. The CDR3 DNA reads TGTGCCAGCAGCTTAGACCGCTTC.

This clonotype was seen at least ten times. This sequence joins TRBV6-5 and TRBJ2-5; D is undetermined. The CDR3 spans 16 residues. The germline CDR1 and CDR2 sequences are MNHEY and SVGAGI. The V gene lost 0 bases and the J gene lost 0 bases, with 11 bases spanning the gap. The CDR3 bases are TGTGCCAGCAGTTACTCGACACTGACCAACCAAGAGACCCAGTACTTC. Translating gives CASSYSTLTNQETQYF.

The chain is built from TRBV19 and TRBJ1-2; D is uncertain. Germline-derived CDR1 and CDR2 are LNHDA and SQIVND (reference sequence). The CDR3 has 16 amino acids. The V gene lost 7 bases and the J gene lost 2 bases, with 20 bases spanning the gap. CDR3: CASTPPGSPFNYGYTF. The CDR3 DNA follows: TGTGCCAGTACCCCGCCGGGGTCTCCATTCAACTATGGCTACACCTTC.

This clonotype was counted at least ten times. V and J are TRBV6-5 and TRBJ1-1; D not certain. The germline V and J ends were trimmed by 10 bases and 1 base, with 7 bases remaining between them. Germline lookup yields CDR1 MNHEY and CDR2 SVGAGI. CDR3 length equals 11 residues. CDR3 region: CATRANTEAFF. CDR3 coding DNA: TGTGCCACTAGGGCGAACACTGAAGCTTTCTTT.

In this sample, this clonotype turned up many times. The chain carries TRBV6-6 and TRBJ1-5, with TRBD1 identical over 8 bases. The junction had 8 bases not matched to a gene; V was cut back by 4 bases and J by 6 bases. Germline CDR1 and CDR2: MNHNY and SVGAGI (reference sequence). The length of the CDR3 is 15 residues. In DNA, the CDR3 is TGTGCCAGCAGTTCCCAAGGACAGGGCGGTCAGCCCCAGCATTTT. As protein: CASSSQGQGGQPQHF.

This clonotype has a count of ten or more. The chain uses TRBV6-5 and TRBJ1-2; D not resolved. The CDR3 covers 13 residues. V was shortened by 0 bases and J by 8 bases, with 10 bases between the two germline ends. Germline loops: CDR1 MNHEY, CDR2 SVGAGI. Here the CDR3 reads CASSYSSLRGYTF. The CDR3 region has the DNA TGTGCCAGCAGTTACTCCTCGCTAAGGGGCTACACCTTC.

The chain carries TRBV10-3 and TRBJ1-3, with no clear D. CDR1 and CDR2 (germline): ENHRY, SYGVKD. This CDR3 has 14 residues. Trimming took off 11 bases at V and 0 bases at J, with 14 bases between the two ends. CDR3 nucleotide sequence: TGTGCCGCCAGTGACGGCCACTCTGGAAACACCATATATTTT. It specifies CAASDGHSGNTIYF.

Ten or more counts support this clonotype. Sequence at one end of the junction differs from germline and may be a read error. V and J are TRBV18 and TRBJ1-1; D gene unclear. CDR1 and CDR2 (germline): KGHSH, LQKENI. This CDR3 has 13 residues. The CDR3 reads CASSPTANTEAFF. The CDR3 DNA follows: TGCGCCAGCAGTCCAACAGCGAACACTGAAGCTTTCTTT.

The table lists this clonotype with many counts. V gene TRBV6-6 combines with J gene TRBJ2-7, with D tentatively TRBD1 (5 bases). Trimming left V 0 bases short and J 7 bases short, with 13 bases between. The germline CDR1 and CDR2 sequences are MNHNY and SVGAGI (reference sequence). This CDR3 has 14 amino acids. The CDR3 spells CASSYSSRVEEQYF. In DNA form, the CDR3 reads TGTGCCAGCAGTTACTCCTCCAGGGTCGAAGAGCAGTACTTC.